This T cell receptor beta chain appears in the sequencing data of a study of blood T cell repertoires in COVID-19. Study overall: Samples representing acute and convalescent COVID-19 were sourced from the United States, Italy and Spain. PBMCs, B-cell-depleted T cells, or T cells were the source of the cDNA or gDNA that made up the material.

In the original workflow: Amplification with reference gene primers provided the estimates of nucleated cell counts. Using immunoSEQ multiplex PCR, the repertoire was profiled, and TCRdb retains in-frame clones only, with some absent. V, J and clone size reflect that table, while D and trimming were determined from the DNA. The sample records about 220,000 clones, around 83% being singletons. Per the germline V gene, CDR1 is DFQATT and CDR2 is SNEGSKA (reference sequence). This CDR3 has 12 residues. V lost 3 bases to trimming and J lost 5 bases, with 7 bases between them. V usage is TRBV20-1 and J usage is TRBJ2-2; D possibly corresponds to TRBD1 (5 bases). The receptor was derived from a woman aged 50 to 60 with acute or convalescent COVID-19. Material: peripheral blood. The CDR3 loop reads CSASRGTGELFF. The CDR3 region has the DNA TGCAGTGCTAGTAGGGGTACCGGGGAGCTGTTTTTT.